The next 25 T cell receptor beta chains were all read from a single sample in a study of blood T cell repertoires in COVID-19. Some clones are missing from TCRdb's copy, which holds only in-frame ones; the method was immunoSEQ multiplex PCR. The table records 200,000 to 250,000 clones, 82% of them present only once. Specimen: PBMCs or T cells enriched from blood (not recorded which). The receptors shown here come from a woman aged 55-69 years who had recovered from COVID-19.

V usage is TRBV30 and J usage is TRBJ2-1; 8 nucleotides match TRBD2. Per germline, CDR1 GTSNPN and CDR2 SVGIG (reference sequence). The CDR3 loop spans 16 amino acids. J lost 2 bases, V lost 2 bases, and 8 bases had no gene match. The CDR3 sequence: CAWSRTGGRAYNEQFF. The CDR3 DNA reads TGTGCCTGGAGTAGAACGGGAGGGCGCGCCTACAATGAGCAGTTCTTC.

Concerning this clone itself: Other DNA sequences in this sample translate to the same CDR3. The rearrangement joins TRBV11-3 to TRBJ2-1; 11 bases map to TRBD2. There are 16 residues in the CDR3. V shed 1 base and J 8 bases; nucleotides not matched to a gene: 7. The germline V gene has CDR1 SGHNT and CDR2 YENEEA. CDR3 coding DNA: TGTGCCAGCAGCTTAGGTCTAGCGGGAGGTTTAGATGAGCAGTTCTTC. Protein product: CASSLGLAGGLDEQFF. Using reference TRBV11-3 and TRBJ2-1 for the parts outside the CDR3, the full variable domain is EAGVVQSPRYKIIEKKQPVAFWCNPISGHNTLYWYLQNLGQGPELLIRYENEEAVDDSQLPKDRFSAERLKGVDSTLKIQPAELGDSAVYLCASSLGLAGGLDEQFFGPGTRLTVL.

The chain carries TRBV20-1 and TRBJ2-1; the D gene is possibly TRBD1 (5 bases). Germline V gene sequence: CDR1 DFQATT, CDR2 SNEGSKA (reference sequence). The CDR3 contains 9 residues. Trimming cost V 8 bases and J 8 bases, with 7 bases left between them. The CDR3 loop reads CSQGDEQFF. The CDR3 nucleotides are TGCAGTCAGGGCGATGAGCAGTTCTTC.

CDR3 bases: TGTGCCAGCAGCCAGGGACAGGGCCATTTCTACGAGCAGTACTTC. Amino acids: CASSQGQGHFYEQYF. The chain couples TRBV3-1 (or the pseudogene TRBV3-2) to TRBJ2-7; TRBD1 matches at 9 bases. CDR1 is LGHDT and CDR2 is YNNKEL in the germline V gene (reference sequence). V gave up 3 bases and J gave up 3 bases; unmatched junction bases: 6. The CDR3 is 15 residues long.

The V and J genes are TRBV6-1 and TRBJ1-4, with D possibly TRBD1 on 5 matching bases. The CDR3 has 14 amino acids. Germline V gives CDR1 MNHNS, CDR2 SASEGT. The V end lost 2 bases, the J end lost 1 base, and 5 bases lay between the germline ends. The CDR3 sequence is CASSEQGTNEKLFF. The CDR3 nucleotides are TGTGCCAGCAGTGAACAGGGAACTAATGAAAAACTGTTTTTT.

This rearrangement joins TRBV5-1 to TRBJ2-3; 10 bases align to TRBD2. The germline V gene encodes CDR1 SGHRS and CDR2 YFSETQ. CDR3 length equals 15 residues. V trimming: 4 bases; J trimming: 4 bases; junction bases outside the gene matches: 6. The CDR3 DNA follows: TGCGCCAGCAGCCTAGCGGGGGCCACACCAGATACGCAGTATTTT. Translation: CASSLAGATPDTQYF. The entire variable domain, with the rest obtained from reference TRBV5-1 and TRBJ2-3, is as follows: KAGVTQTPRYLIKTRGQQVTLSCSPISGHRSVSWYQQTPGQGLQFLFEYFSETQRNKGNFPGRFSGRQFSNSRSEMNVSTLELGDSALYLCASSLAGATPDTQYFGPGTRLTVL.

This sequence joins TRBV10-3 and TRBJ1-1; 8 positions match TRBD1. In germline, CDR1 is ENHRY, CDR2 SYGVKD. The CDR3 has 15 residues. Losses at the gene ends were 3 bases for V and 3 bases for J; bases not matched to a gene: 6. CDR3 DNA: TGTGCCATCAGTGACAGGGGGCAGAGGGACACTGAAGCTTTCTTT. Its translation: CAISDRGQRDTEAFF.

The J gene is TRBJ2-7, the V gene TRBV5-5; 11 bases align to TRBD2. CDR1 is SGHKS and CDR2 is YYEKEE in the germline V gene (reference sequence). J was trimmed by 0 bases and V by 4 bases; bases with no gene match: 3. This CDR3 contains 15 residues. In nucleotides, the CDR3 is TGTGCCAGCAGCGCGGGACTAGCGGTCTCCTACGAGCAGTACTTC. Residues: CASSAGLAVSYEQYF.

The chain carries TRBV2 and TRBJ2-7, with 10 bases that match TRBD1. Losses at the gene ends were 0 bases for V and 9 bases for J; bases not matched to a gene: 17. The length of the CDR3 is 18 residues. Germline CDR1 SNHLY, CDR2 FYNNEI. CDR3 in amino acids: CASSEAPEGQGVLSGQYF. The CDR3 nucleotides are TGTGCCAGCAGTGAAGCGCCTGAAGGACAGGGGGTCCTAAGCGGGCAGTACTTC.

This clone has more than one count but fewer than ten. This chain connects TRBV11-2 to TRBJ2-3, with TRBD2 matching over 12 bases. In germline, CDR1 is SGHAT, CDR2 FQNNGV. Trimming at V came to 0 bases and at J to 4 bases, leaving 2 bases not matched to a gene. There are 16 residues in the CDR3. The DNA of the CDR3 is TGTGCCAGCAGCTTAGAACTAGCGGGGGGTTCAGATACGCAGTATTTT. This gives the protein CASSLELAGGSDTQYF.

The chain uses TRBV5-8 and TRBJ2-1; TRBD2 is a possible D gene (5 bases). The CDR3 totals 15 residues. The germline V gene has CDR1 SGHTS and CDR2 YDEGEE. Trimming took 1 base from V and 9 from J, leaving 17 bases between them. CDR3 protein: CASSLRLADSGEQFF. The CDR3 DNA reads TGTGCCAGCAGCTTGAGGCTAGCCGATTCTGGTGAGCAGTTCTTC.

The gene calls are TRBV19 and TRBJ2-3, with 7 bases lining up with TRBD1. The CDR3 covers 15 residues. Germline V gene data show CDR1 as LNHDA and CDR2 as SQIVND (reference sequence). V dropped 4 bases and J dropped 3; count of bases not matched to a gene: 7. The CDR3 spells CASSRQGRRTDTQYF. The CDR3 DNA reads TGTGCCAGTAGTAGACAGGGAAGAAGGACAGATACGCAGTATTTT.

The chain is built from TRBV6-4 and TRBJ2-2, with D possibly matching TRBD2 (5 bases). Trimming stripped 1 base from V and 6 bases from J, with 9 bases between. The CDR3 covers 14 residues. The germline gives CDR1 MRHNA, CDR2 SNTAGT. DNA for the CDR3: TGTGCCAGCAGTGACTTTGGGGAGTCCGGGGAGCTGTTTTTT. Translated, it gives CASSDFGESGELFF.

The chain is built from TRBV6-2 or TRBV6-3 and TRBJ2-7; weak D call: TRBD1 (6 bases). The CDR3 length is 15 residues. Germline values: CDR1 MNHEY, CDR2 SVGEGT. The V and J ends lost 5 bases and 0 bases respectively, with 14 bases between them. DNA for the CDR3: TGTGCCAGCAGTCGGACGCAGGGGAGCTCCTACGAGCAGTACTTC. Translating it yields CASSRTQGSSYEQYF.

This clone was seen once. This chain joins TRBV10-3 and TRBJ1-5; TRBD1 is a possible D gene (6 bases). The CDR3 totals 17 residues. From germline, CDR1 is ENHRY and CDR2 SYGVKD. V gave up 0 bases and J gave up 5 bases, with 17 bases separating them. The CDR3 reads CAISESGRGRWDQPQHF. DNA of the CDR3: TGTGCCATCAGTGAGTCGGGGAGGGGGAGGTGGGATCAGCCCCAGCATTTT.

This clone came up once. The chain has TRBV3-1 (or the pseudogene TRBV3-2) and TRBJ1-2; D is ambiguous. Looked up from germline, CDR1 is LGHDT and CDR2 is YNNKEL (reference sequence). The germline V and J ends were trimmed by 1 base and 4 bases, with 10 bases remaining between them. The CDR3 is 14 residues long. In DNA form, the CDR3 reads TGTGCCAGCAGCCAAGGGGAGGGTGGCTATGGCTACACCTTC. Translation: CASSQGEGGYGYTF.

The rearrangement joins TRBV12-3 or TRBV12-4 to TRBJ2-5; D remains unclear. This CDR3 contains 12 residues. V shed 3 bases and J shed 1 base, with 3 bases lying between them. The CDR3 region has the DNA TGTGCCAGCAGTTTCAGCCAAGAGACCCAGTACTTC. Its translation: CASSFSQETQYF.

This chain links TRBV3-1 (or the pseudogene TRBV3-2) with TRBJ2-3, with 10 nucleotides matching TRBD1. The CDR3 contains 16 residues. Germline V gives CDR1 LGHDT, CDR2 YNNKEL (reference sequence). V trimming: 1 base; J trimming: 4 bases; junction bases outside the gene matches: 5. CDR3 sequence (DNA): TGTGCCAGCAGCCAAGGCGACAGGGGGCGTGCAGATACGCAGTATTTT. As protein: CASSQGDRGRADTQYF.

This clone was seen a handful of times. The chain recombines TRBV7-6 with TRBJ2-7, with 10 nucleotides matching TRBD2. With V trimmed by 4 bases and J by 3 bases, 9 bases remained unmatched. The CDR3 is 16 amino acids. Germline-derived CDR1 and CDR2 are SGHVS and FNYEAQ. The CDR3 sequence: CASSSDLGLAVYEQYF. CDR3 sequence (DNA): TGTGCCAGCAGCTCAGATCTTGGACTAGCGGTCTACGAGCAGTACTTC.

The chain uses TRBV3-1 (or the pseudogene TRBV3-2) and TRBJ2-2, with no clear D. Germline V lookup: CDR1 LGHDT, CDR2 YNNKEL (reference sequence). CDR3 length: 16 amino acids. The V and J ends lost 0 bases and 4 bases respectively, with 12 bases between them. The CDR3 sequence: CASSQDRGESTGELFF. The CDR3 nucleotides are TGTGCCAGCAGCCAAGATCGAGGAGAAAGCACCGGGGAGCTGTTTTTT.

The V gene is TRBV19, the J gene TRBJ1-1, with a weak D call TRBD1 (6 bases). The CDR3 runs 13 residues. The V and J ends lost 7 bases and 2 bases respectively, with 11 bases between them. CDR1 is LNHDA, CDR2 SQIVND, per germline (reference sequence). CDR3 sequence: CASTRQANTEAFF. CDR3 bases: TGTGCCAGTACCCGACAGGCAAACACTGAAGCTTTCTTT.

The genes are TRBV6-2 or TRBV6-3 and TRBJ2-7; TRBD2 is a possible D gene (6 bases). The CDR3 loop spans 16 amino acids. Germline V gene lookup returns CDR1 MNHEY and CDR2 SVGEGT. Between the trimmed V and J ends, which lost 0 bases and 0 bases, there was a span of 12 bases. The CDR3: CASSYSSGSSSYEQYF. Written as DNA, the CDR3 is TGTGCCAGCAGTTACTCCAGCGGGTCAAGCTCCTACGAGCAGTACTTC.

CDR3 in DNA: TGTGCCAGCAGCTCCTCAGCGGGGAAAGAGACCCAGTACTTC. Residues: CASSSSAGKETQYF. The J gene is TRBJ2-5, the V gene TRBV7-9; 7 bases agree with TRBD2. CDR1 and CDR2 from the germline V gene are SEHNR and FQNEAQ (reference sequence). Trimming removed 4 bases from V and 3 bases from J; junction bases left unmatched: 5. This CDR3 has 14 amino acids.

This rearrangement joins TRBV7-3 to TRBJ2-1; TRBD1 agrees at 8 bases. This CDR3 is 15 amino acids long. CDR1 and CDR2 (germline): SGHTA, FQGTGA. The ends lost 5 bases at V and 8 bases at J; junction bases unmatched: 11. The CDR3 DNA sequence: TGTGCCAGCAGCCGCACAGGGGGTTTTAACGATGAGCAGTTCTTC. Residues: CASSRTGGFNDEQFF.

The chain combines TRBV7-9 with TRBJ1-2; D is undetermined. Germline V gene lookup returns CDR1 SEHNR and CDR2 FQNEAQ (reference sequence). The CDR3 totals 14 residues. Trimming removed 1 base at V and 4 bases at J, with 10 bases between. The CDR3 protein is CASSLVGGLYGYTF. The CDR3 nucleotides read TGTGCCAGCAGCTTAGTGGGAGGGCTCTATGGCTACACCTTC.